This TCR beta chain was sequenced during a study of blood T cell repertoires in COVID-19. Study summary: Some COVID-19 samples were acute and others convalescent; all came from the United States, Italy and Spain. Sample material is recorded as cDNA or gDNA derived from T cells, B-cell-depleted T cells, or PBMCs.

The assay was immunoSEQ multiplex PCR, and TCRdb's table has in-frame clones only and misses some. The table has some 150,000 clones, approximately 84% seen once; the top ten hold 2.6%. V trimming: 2 bases; J trimming: 4 bases; junction bases outside the gene matches: 9. Germline lookup yields CDR1 KGHDR and CDR2 SFDVKD. The CDR3 is 17 residues long. The chain uses TRBV24-1 and TRBJ2-3, with 9 bases matching TRBD1. The source material was peripheral blood. The TCR sequence derives from a human donor with acute or convalescent COVID-19. The donor label of this sample is uncertain. The CDR3 spells CATSDYRTGAKSDTQYF. CDR3 DNA: TGTGCCACCAGTGATTACAGGACAGGGGCAAAGTCAGATACGCAGTATTTT.